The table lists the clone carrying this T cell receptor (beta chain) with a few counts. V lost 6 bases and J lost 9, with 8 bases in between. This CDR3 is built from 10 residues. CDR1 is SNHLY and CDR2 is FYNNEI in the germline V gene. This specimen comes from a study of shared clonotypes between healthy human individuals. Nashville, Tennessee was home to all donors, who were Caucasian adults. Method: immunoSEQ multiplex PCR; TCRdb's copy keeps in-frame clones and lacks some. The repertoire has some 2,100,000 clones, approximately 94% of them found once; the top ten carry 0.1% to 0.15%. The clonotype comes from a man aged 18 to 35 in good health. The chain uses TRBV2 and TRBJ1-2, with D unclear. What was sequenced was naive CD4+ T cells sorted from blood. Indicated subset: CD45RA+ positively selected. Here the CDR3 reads CASRTQSYTF. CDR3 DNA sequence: TGTGCCAGCAGAACACAGAGCTACACCTTC.